This T cell receptor beta chain is from a study of identifying expanded T cells in peripheral blood. TCRdb's copy holds only in-frame clones and misses some; the assay was immunoSEQ multiplex PCR. The table has 70,000 to 100,000 clones, approximately 83% seen once. Study-level points and caveats: Approximately 1.2 clones differed between technical replicates, versus approximately 17 and 20 over time.

Deletions cut 1 base from V and 0 bases from J, with 10 bases between. Per the germline V gene, CDR1 is MGHRA and CDR2 is YSYEKL. The CDR3 sequence is 16 residues long. As to this clone: Antigen unknown.

Sequences were obtained from blood. This sequence was found in a person aged 18 to 75 in good health. The rearrangement links TRBV4-1 to TRBJ1-3; unclear D gene. CDR3 coding DNA: TGCGCCAGCAGCCAAGGGGGAGCGGGCTCTGGAAACACCATATATTTT. Translating it yields CASSQGGAGSGNTIYF.